Given below is one T cell receptor (beta chain) in context. There is no known antigen for this receptor. No clone much larger than this one lies a single base away; base qualities are absent. The data derive from a study of blood T cell repertoires in COVID-19 (dated by TCRdb to 2018 to 2021). General notes on the study: Samples from collaborators originated in the United States, Italy and Spain and spanned both the acute and convalescent phases of COVID-19. The repertoires were made available in a free public database intended to serve as a resource for research on the immune response to SARS-CoV-2. The samples were drawn from two sources: the first 160 participants of the ongoing ImmuneRACE study, and fewer than 1,500 subjects contributed by 6 global collaborators. Where HLA class I and class II types were available, the types were taken from metadata supplied by the sample provider, not from assay-based typing. A de-identified subject ID, COVID-19 status, age in years and sex were almost always included in the sample metadata. Subjects who had been exposed to COVID-19, were actively infected with it, or had recovered from it provided the deeply sampled blood TCRbeta repertoires that made up the dataset. The prospective study material was composed of cDNA or gDNA derived from T cells, B-cell-depleted T cells, or PBMCs. The research as a whole found: The quantity of clinical and demographic metadata differed by source and by participant and was supplied without curation.

Whole blood was collected in K2EDTA tubes by collaborating institutions according to the institutions' own protocols. For TCRbeta analysis, collaborators shipped samples in one of three forms: frozen whole blood, isolated PBMCs, or DNA extracted from either of those sample types. The germline V gene (reference sequence) sets CDR1 to GTSNPN and CDR2 to SVGIG. Trimming accounts for 3 bases at V and 8 bases at J, while the number of junction bases matched to no gene is 8. The cysteine opens and the phenylalanine closes a CDR3 of 16 amino acids. Only CDR3 DNA is held: 48 bases, read in frame from base 1. TCRbeta CDR3 regions were amplified from genomic DNA by means of the immunoSEQ Assay, a bias-controlled multiplex PCR. On the study's bioinformatics: The number of nucleated cells in each sample was estimated by amplification of reference gene primers within the assay. Sequence reads were collapsed and filtered to measure the absolute abundance of every unique TCRbeta CDR3 rearrangement. For each sample, productive Simpson clonality was calculated as the square root of Simpson's diversity index across productive rearrangements. The table comes from immuneACCESS by way of TCRdb, which keeps in-frame sequences with V and J called. Part of the clones is missing from these tables; in studies checked, under half for an unresolved V gene and the rest for unknown reasons. V, J and clone size reflect that table, while D and trimming were determined from the DNA. The sample table records 280,000 or so clones; about nine tenths of these occur just once. Roughly an eighth of the sample comes from the top ten.

Input material: peripheral blood. This TCR was recovered from an older woman with acute or convalescent COVID-19. This chain joins TRBV30 to TRBJ2-1, with 15 bases in between that match TRBD2. The nucleotide sequence is TGTGCCTGGAGAGCGGGACTAGCGGGGGGCCGGTATGAGCAGTTCTTC. It translates to CAWRAGLAGGRYEQFF.